The TCR beta chain under discussion was sequenced for a study of blood T cell repertoires in COVID-19. Study details: Acute and convalescent COVID-19 specimens originated in the United States, Italy and Spain. Sample material is recorded as cDNA or gDNA derived from T cells, B-cell-depleted T cells, or PBMCs.

Looked up from germline, CDR1 is SGHVS and CDR2 is FQNEAQ. This CDR3 comprises 15 residues. With 5 bases clipped from V and 5 bases from J, the junction kept 7 bases outside the gene matches. TCRdb's copy holds only in-frame clones and misses some; the assay was immunoSEQ multiplex PCR. Of 350,000 to 450,000 clones listed, roughly 92% were seen once; the top ten hold about 0.78%. The V and J genes are TRBV7-8 and TRBJ1-5; TRBD1 agrees at 9 bases. What was sequenced was PBMCs or T cells enriched from blood (not recorded which). The sequence was obtained from a woman between 40 and 55 years old who had been exposed to COVID-19. This CDR3 reads CASSPDRGRDQPQHF. For the CDR3, the DNA is TGTGCCAGCAGCCCGGACAGGGGAAGGGATCAGCCCCAGCATTTT.